The T cell receptor (beta chain) described here comes from a study of T cell responses to AZD1222 COVID-19 vaccine. General study findings and limits: Spike was spanned by vaccine-associated CD4 TCRs, with dominance at 160-218 and 743-854. The number of AZD1222 recipients seropositive at baseline was only five to seven. Most donors were white British and more were female, and clonal diversity was possibly underestimated. Breadth and depth of Spike-specific TCRs rose after two AZD1222 doses.

As to this clone: Its antigen is undetermined.

Trimming removed 5 bases from V and 4 bases from J, with 27 bases in between. The CDR3 covers 18 residues. Germline lookup yields CDR1 SEHNR and CDR2 FQNEAQ (reference sequence). This table comes from immunoSEQ multiplex PCR, and its TCRdb copy is limited to in-frame clones, with some not included. The repertoire includes roughly 110,000 clones, around 87% of them detected once, and around 10% sits in the top ten. This specimen consisted of peripheral blood, obtained on day 0 of AZD1222 vaccination. The chain joins TRBV7-9 to TRBJ2-7; D may be TRBD2 (6 bases). This receptor was obtained from an adult in good health. The CDR3 loop is CASSVGWGENKLRYEQYF. CDR3 bases: TGTGCCAGCAGCGTGGGGTGGGGGGAGAACAAACTGAGATACGAGCAGTACTTC.